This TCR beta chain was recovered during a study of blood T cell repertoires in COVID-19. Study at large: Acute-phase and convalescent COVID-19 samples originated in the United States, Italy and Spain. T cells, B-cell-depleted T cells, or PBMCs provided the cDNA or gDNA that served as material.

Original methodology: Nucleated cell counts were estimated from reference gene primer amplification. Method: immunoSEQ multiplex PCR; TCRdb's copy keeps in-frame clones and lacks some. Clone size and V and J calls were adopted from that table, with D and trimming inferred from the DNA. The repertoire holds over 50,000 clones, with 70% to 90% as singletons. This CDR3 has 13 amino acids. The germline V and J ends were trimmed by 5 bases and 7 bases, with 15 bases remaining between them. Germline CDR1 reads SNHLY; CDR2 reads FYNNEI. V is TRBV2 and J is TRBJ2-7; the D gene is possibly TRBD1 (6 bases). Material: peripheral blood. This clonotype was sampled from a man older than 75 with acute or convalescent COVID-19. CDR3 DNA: TGTGCCAGCAGTCAACAGGGTTTGTCGGAGCAGTACTTC. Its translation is CASSQQGLSEQYF.